This TCR beta chain is from a study of blood T cell repertoires in COVID-19. This clone has just one count. TCRdb keeps only in-frame clones here, not all; method: immunoSEQ multiplex PCR. The table includes 120,000 or so clones, 65% to 90% detected once. The V end lost 3 bases, the J end lost 5 bases, and 19 bases lay between the germline ends. The V gene's germline CDR1 is DFQATT and CDR2 SNEGSKA (reference sequence). The CDR3 sequence is 15 residues long. The chain is built from TRBV20-1 and TRBJ1-2; tentatively, D is TRBD1 (6 bases). Material for sequencing was peripheral blood. The source of this sequence is a woman older than 75 with acute or convalescent COVID-19. The DNA of the CDR3 is TGCAGTGCTAGTGAGCCGGGACATAAGGGGTATGGCTACACCTTC. It is translated as CSASEPGHKGYGYTF.